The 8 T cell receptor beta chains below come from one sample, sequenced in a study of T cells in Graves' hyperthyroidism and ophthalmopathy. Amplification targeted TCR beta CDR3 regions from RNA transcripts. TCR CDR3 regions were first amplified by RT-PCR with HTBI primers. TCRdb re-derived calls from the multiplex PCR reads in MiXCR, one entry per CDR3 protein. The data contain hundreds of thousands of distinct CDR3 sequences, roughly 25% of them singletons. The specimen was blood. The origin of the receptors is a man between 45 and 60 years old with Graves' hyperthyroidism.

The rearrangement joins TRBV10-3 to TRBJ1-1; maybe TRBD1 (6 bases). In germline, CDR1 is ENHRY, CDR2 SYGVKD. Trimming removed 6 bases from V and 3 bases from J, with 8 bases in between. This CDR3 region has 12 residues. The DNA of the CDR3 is TGTGCCATCAGGGGACATGACACTGAAGCTTTCTTT. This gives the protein CAIRGHDTEAFF.

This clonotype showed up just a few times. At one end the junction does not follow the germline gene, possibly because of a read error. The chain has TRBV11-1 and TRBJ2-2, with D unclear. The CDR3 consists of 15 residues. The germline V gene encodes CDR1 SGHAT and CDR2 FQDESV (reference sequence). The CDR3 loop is CANSSISSNTGELFF. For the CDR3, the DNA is TGTGCCAACAGCAGTATAAGCTCGAACACCGGGGAGCTGTTTTTT.

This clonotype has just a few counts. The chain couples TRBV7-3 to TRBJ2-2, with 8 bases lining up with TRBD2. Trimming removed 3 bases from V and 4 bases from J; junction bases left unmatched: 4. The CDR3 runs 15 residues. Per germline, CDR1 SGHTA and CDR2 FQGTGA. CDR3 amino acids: CASSFQRESTGELFF. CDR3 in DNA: TGTGCCAGCAGCTTTCAGCGGGAGAGCACCGGGGAGCTGTTTTTT. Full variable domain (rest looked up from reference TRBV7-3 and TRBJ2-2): GAGVSQTPSNKVTEKGKYVELRCDPISGHTALYWYRQSLGQGPEFLIYFQGTGAADDSGLPNDRFFAVRPEGSVSTLKIQRTERGDSAVYLCASSFQRESTGELFFGEGSRLTVL.

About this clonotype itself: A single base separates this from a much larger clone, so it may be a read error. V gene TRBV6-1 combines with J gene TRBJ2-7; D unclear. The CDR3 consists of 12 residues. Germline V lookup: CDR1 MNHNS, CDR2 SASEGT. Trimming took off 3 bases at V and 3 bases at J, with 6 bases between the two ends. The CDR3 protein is CASSEGIYEQYF. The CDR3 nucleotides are TGTGCCAGCAGTGAGGGGATCTACGAGCAGTACTTC.

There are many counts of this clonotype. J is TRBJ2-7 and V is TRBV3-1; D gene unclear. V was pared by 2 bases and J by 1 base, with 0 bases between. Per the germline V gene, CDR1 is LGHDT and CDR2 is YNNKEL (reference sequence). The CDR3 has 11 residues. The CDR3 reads CASSQSYEQYF. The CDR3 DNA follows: TGTGCCAGCAGCCAATCCTACGAGCAGTACTTC.

The CDR3 reads CASSLGGSDTYEQYF. DNA of the CDR3: TGCGCCAGCAGCTTGGGCGGGAGTGACACCTACGAGCAGTACTTC. The chain uses TRBV5-1 and TRBJ2-7, with TRBD2 identical over 7 bases. After removal of 0 bases from V and 2 bases from J, the junction contained 5 bases not matched to a gene. The germline gives CDR1 SGHRS, CDR2 YFSETQ. This CDR3 contains 15 residues.

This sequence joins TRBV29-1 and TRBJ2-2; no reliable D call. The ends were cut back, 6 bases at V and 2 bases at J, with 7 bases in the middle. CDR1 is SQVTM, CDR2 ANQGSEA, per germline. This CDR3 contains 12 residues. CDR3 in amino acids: CSVGPNTGELFF. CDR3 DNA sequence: TGCAGCGTAGGACCAAACACCGGGGAGCTGTTTTTT.

CDR3 region: CASSLEEGGSYNEQFF. CDR3 in DNA: TGTGCCAGCAGCTTAGAGGAAGGCGGCTCCTACAATGAGCAGTTCTTC. This chain links TRBV7-9 with TRBJ2-1; D remains ambiguous. The germline V gene has CDR1 SEHNR and CDR2 FQNEAQ (reference sequence). The length of the CDR3 is 16 residues. V gave up 1 base and J gave up 0 bases, with 10 bases separating them.